This is a list of T cell receptor beta chains from one sample in a study of OX40 agonist ivuxolimab in advanced cancers. Only in-frame clones appear in the TCRdb table, and some are missing; sequencing was by immunoSEQ multiplex PCR. The sample shows roughly 71,000 clones, roughly 84% of them seen only once. The starting material was CD4+ or CD8+ T cells sorted from blood, obtained in a trial of the OX40 agonist ivuxolimab. The source is an adult with an advanced solid tumor such as melanoma, head and neck, liver or kidney cancer. Both conserved end residues are part of each CDR3. Fields, in order: D gene, clone size, CDR3 length, J gene, V gene, CDR3 DNA, CDR3 protein. A D gene is named only where the DNA matches it firmly. Where a row states a size, it is once, few, many or the class of an expanded clone; other rows omit it.

d_call: TRBD1; clone_size: -; cdr3_length: 19; j_call: TRBJ2-7; v_call: TRBV4-3; cdr3_nt: TGCGCCAGCAGCCAAGGCAGGAAGGTCTGGGGGACAGGGAGCTACGAGCAGTACTTC; cdr3_aa: CASSQGRKVWGTGSYEQYF
d_call: TRBD2; clone_size: -; cdr3_length: 16; j_call: TRBJ2-5; v_call: TRBV15; cdr3_nt: TGTGCCACCAGCCCGCGGGGGGGGGCTTTCCAAGAGACCCAGTACTTC; cdr3_aa: CATSPRGGAFQETQYF
d_call: -; clone_size: -; cdr3_length: 16; j_call: TRBJ2-2; v_call: TRBV10-2; cdr3_nt: TGCGCCAGCAGTGTTACAGGTGGTTCGAACACCGGGGAGCTGTTTTTT; cdr3_aa: CASSVTGGSNTGELFF
d_call: TRBD1; clone_size: -; cdr3_length: 15; j_call: TRBJ2-5; v_call: TRBV5-1; cdr3_nt: TGCGCCAGCAGCTCCTGGGGACAGGTAGGAGAGACCCAGTACTTC; cdr3_aa: CASSSWGQVGETQYF
d_call: -; clone_size: -; cdr3_length: 14; j_call: TRBJ2-5; v_call: TRBV18; cdr3_nt: TGTGCCAGCACTCGCGGCGGAGACCACCAGACCCAGTACTTC; cdr3_aa: CASTRGGDHQTQYF
d_call: -; clone_size: -; cdr3_length: 16; j_call: TRBJ2-2; v_call: TRBV7-2; cdr3_nt: TGTGCCAGCAGCTTAACGGGGGCCTCGAACACCGGGGAGCTGTTTTTT; cdr3_aa: CASSLTGASNTGELFF
d_call: -; clone_size: -; cdr3_length: 16; j_call: TRBJ2-6; v_call: TRBV28; cdr3_nt: TGTGCCAGCAGGCCTGGGGGGCCTTCTGGGGCCAACGTCCTGACTTTC; cdr3_aa: CASRPGGPSGANVLTF
d_call: -; clone_size: -; cdr3_length: 17; j_call: TRBJ2-3; v_call: TRBV10-1; cdr3_nt: TGCGCCAGCAGCGTCCGATCCCACAGGGAGTGTGGAGATACGCAGTATTTT; cdr3_aa: CASSVRSHRECGDTQYF
d_call: TRBD1; clone_size: -; cdr3_length: 14; j_call: TRBJ1-2; v_call: TRBV29-1; cdr3_nt: TGCAGCGTTGGGGGACAGGGGGTTAACTATGGCTACACCTTC; cdr3_aa: CSVGGQGVNYGYTF
d_call: -; clone_size: -; cdr3_length: 15; j_call: TRBJ1-3; v_call: TRBV5-1; cdr3_nt: TGCGCCAGCAGCTTACCCCGGGATCCTGGAAACACCATATATTTT; cdr3_aa: CASSLPRDPGNTIYF
d_call: -; clone_size: -; cdr3_length: 13; j_call: TRBJ1-2; v_call: TRBV10-3; cdr3_nt: TGTGCCATCCGGCCGGGATTAAACTATGGCTACACCTTC; cdr3_aa: CAIRPGLNYGYTF
d_call: -; clone_size: -; cdr3_length: 13; j_call: TRBJ2-3; v_call: TRBV7-2; cdr3_nt: TGTGCCAGCAGGCCGGGGGGCACAGATACGCAGTATTTT; cdr3_aa: CASRPGGTDTQYF
d_call: -; clone_size: -; cdr3_length: 16; j_call: TRBJ1-1; v_call: TRBV18; cdr3_nt: TGTGCCAGCTCCCCATCGCGAGGGTCTGTGAACACTGAAGCTTTCTTT; cdr3_aa: CASSPSRGSVNTEAFF
d_call: -; clone_size: -; cdr3_length: 15; j_call: TRBJ1-2; v_call: TRBV30; cdr3_nt: TGTGCCTGGAGTGCAATATCCCGAGGGGACTATGGCTACACCTTC; cdr3_aa: CAWSAISRGDYGYTF
d_call: TRBD1; clone_size: -; cdr3_length: 18; j_call: TRBJ2-7; v_call: TRBV7-9; cdr3_nt: TGTGCCAGCAGCCCGACGACAGGGGGTGCTAGCCATCCCTACGAGCAGTACTTC; cdr3_aa: CASSPTTGGASHPYEQYF
d_call: TRBD2; clone_size: -; cdr3_length: 17; j_call: TRBJ2-7; v_call: TRBV5-1; cdr3_nt: TGCGCCAGCAGCTTGGTACTAGCGGGGGCCGCGTCCTACGAGCAGTACTTC; cdr3_aa: CASSLVLAGAASYEQYF
d_call: -; clone_size: few; cdr3_length: 13; j_call: TRBJ1-5; v_call: TRBV27; cdr3_nt: TGTGCCAGCAGTAAAGGGACGGATCAGCCCCAGCATTTT; cdr3_aa: CASSKGTDQPQHF
d_call: -; clone_size: -; cdr3_length: 13; j_call: TRBJ1-2; v_call: TRBV28; cdr3_nt: TGTGCCAGCAGCAATATGGGGTGGGATGGCTACACCTTC; cdr3_aa: CASSNMGWDGYTF
d_call: TRBD2; clone_size: -; cdr3_length: 14; j_call: TRBJ2-1; v_call: TRBV5-1; cdr3_nt: TGCGCCAGCAGCTTGGAACTAGCGTCAAATGAGCAGTTCTTC; cdr3_aa: CASSLELASNEQFF
d_call: TRBD2; clone_size: -; cdr3_length: 15; j_call: TRBJ2-1; v_call: TRBV5-1; cdr3_nt: TGCGCCAGCAGCTCCTCTAGCGGGAGAGGCAATGAGCAGTTCTTC; cdr3_aa: CASSSSSGRGNEQFF
d_call: -; clone_size: -; cdr3_length: 13; j_call: TRBJ2-7; v_call: TRBV30; cdr3_nt: TGTGCCTGGACCTATCTCCGGGACCACGAGCAGTACTTC; cdr3_aa: CAWTYLRDHEQYF
d_call: -; clone_size: -; cdr3_length: 17; j_call: TRBJ1-1; v_call: TRBV19; cdr3_nt: TGTGCCAGTAGTATAGACTCCCCTGGGGGGGTAAGGACTGAAGCTTTCTTT; cdr3_aa: CASSIDSPGGVRTEAFF
d_call: -; clone_size: -; cdr3_length: 14; j_call: TRBJ1-5; v_call: TRBV19; cdr3_nt: TGTGCCAGTAGTATCGCGGGGGGAGGTCAGCCCCAGCATTTT; cdr3_aa: CASSIAGGGQPQHF
d_call: -; clone_size: -; cdr3_length: 16; j_call: TRBJ2-7; v_call: TRBV9; cdr3_nt: TGTGCCAGCAGCGTAGGGTTGGGGGCAGGGACCTACGAGCAGTACTTC; cdr3_aa: CASSVGLGAGTYEQYF
d_call: TRBD1; clone_size: -; cdr3_length: 16; j_call: TRBJ1-2; v_call: TRBV10-3; cdr3_nt: TGTGCCATCAGTGAGTTTGGGACAGGGTCTAACTATGGCTACACCTTC; cdr3_aa: CAISEFGTGSNYGYTF
d_call: -; clone_size: -; cdr3_length: 12; j_call: TRBJ1-6; v_call: TRBV7-2; cdr3_nt: TGTGCCAGCAGCTTCCAACAGGCACCCCTCCACTTT; cdr3_aa: CASSFQQAPLHF
d_call: TRBD2; clone_size: -; cdr3_length: 14; j_call: TRBJ2-5; v_call: TRBV7-2; cdr3_nt: TGTGCCAGCAGTAACCCGGGGGGACAAGAGACCCAGTACTTC; cdr3_aa: CASSNPGGQETQYF
d_call: -; clone_size: -; cdr3_length: 13; j_call: TRBJ2-7; v_call: TRBV28; cdr3_nt: TGTGCCAGCAGTTCTGCACAGGGATACGAGCAGTACTTC; cdr3_aa: CASSSAQGYEQYF
d_call: -; clone_size: -; cdr3_length: 16; j_call: TRBJ1-4; v_call: TRBV11-1; cdr3_nt: TGTGCCAGCAGCTTAACGGGACTGGGCCTTGCCGAAAAACTGTTTTTT; cdr3_aa: CASSLTGLGLAEKLFF
d_call: -; clone_size: once; cdr3_length: 13; j_call: TRBJ1-5; v_call: TRBV19; cdr3_nt: TGTGCCAGTAGCGTATTCGGGGGACAGCCCCAGCATTTT; cdr3_aa: CASSVFGGQPQHF
d_call: -; clone_size: -; cdr3_length: 18; j_call: TRBJ1-1; v_call: TRBV21-1; cdr3_nt: TGTGCCAGCAGCCTCCCTCGGACAGGTCAAGGGGAGAACACTGAAGCTTTCTTT; cdr3_aa: CASSLPRTGQGENTEAFF
d_call: -; clone_size: -; cdr3_length: 15; j_call: TRBJ1-4; v_call: TRBV5-5; cdr3_nt: TGTGCCAGCAGCTTAGGTTTCCAGGGGAGGGGAAAACTGTTTTTT; cdr3_aa: CASSLGFQGRGKLFF
d_call: -; clone_size: -; cdr3_length: 15; j_call: TRBJ2-7; v_call: TRBV7-9; cdr3_nt: TGTGCCAGCAGCTTACGGTCGGGGACCCACTACGAGCAGTACTTC; cdr3_aa: CASSLRSGTHYEQYF
d_call: -; clone_size: once; cdr3_length: 13; j_call: TRBJ1-1; v_call: TRBV11-2; cdr3_nt: TGTGCCAGCAGCTTAGGCGGGAACACTGAAGCTTTCTTT; cdr3_aa: CASSLGGNTEAFF
d_call: -; clone_size: few; cdr3_length: 15; j_call: TRBJ2-7; v_call: TRBV10-3; cdr3_nt: TGTGCCATCAGTGATATTTGGGGAGGGGGGTACGAGCAGTACTTC; cdr3_aa: CAISDIWGGGYEQYF
d_call: TRBD2; clone_size: -; cdr3_length: 17; j_call: TRBJ2-2; v_call: TRBV19; cdr3_nt: TGTGCCAGTAGTGCCCGACTAGCGAGAGAGAACACCGGGGAGCTGTTTTTT; cdr3_aa: CASSARLARENTGELFF
d_call: -; clone_size: -; cdr3_length: 13; j_call: TRBJ2-5; v_call: TRBV30; cdr3_nt: TGTGCCTGGAGTTCTTTAGGGGGGAAGACCCAGTACTTC; cdr3_aa: CAWSSLGGKTQYF
d_call: TRBD1; clone_size: -; cdr3_length: 14; j_call: TRBJ1-2; v_call: TRBV16; cdr3_nt: TGTGCCAGCAGCCGTACCGACAGGGCCTATGGCTACACCTTC; cdr3_aa: CASSRTDRAYGYTF
d_call: TRBD2; clone_size: -; cdr3_length: 14; j_call: TRBJ2-2; v_call: TRBV27; cdr3_nt: TGTGCCAGCAGTTATCACGCGGGAGGAGGGGAGCTGTTTTTT; cdr3_aa: CASSYHAGGGELFF
d_call: -; clone_size: -; cdr3_length: 15; j_call: TRBJ2-2; v_call: TRBV7-8; cdr3_nt: TGTGCCAGCAACTCCTATCTAGACATGACCGGGGAGCTGTTTTTT; cdr3_aa: CASNSYLDMTGELFF
d_call: -; clone_size: -; cdr3_length: 14; j_call: TRBJ2-6; v_call: TRBV19; cdr3_nt: TGTGCCAGTCGACGGGACTCTGGGGCCAACGTCCTGACTTTC; cdr3_aa: CASRRDSGANVLTF
d_call: TRBD1; clone_size: -; cdr3_length: 14; j_call: TRBJ1-2; v_call: TRBV6-5; cdr3_nt: TGTGCCAGCAGTAGGGACAGGGGGGACTATGGCTACACCTTC; cdr3_aa: CASSRDRGDYGYTF
d_call: -; clone_size: once; cdr3_length: 16; j_call: TRBJ1-4; v_call: TRBV28; cdr3_nt: TGTGCCAGCAGTTCCCCCAGGGGTCCTTTGCGGGAAAAACTGTTTTTT; cdr3_aa: CASSSPRGPLREKLFF
d_call: -; clone_size: -; cdr3_length: 14; j_call: TRBJ2-5; v_call: TRBV19; cdr3_nt: TGTGCCAGTACCACCGGGCTCAACCAAGAGACCCAGTACTTC; cdr3_aa: CASTTGLNQETQYF
d_call: -; clone_size: -; cdr3_length: 13; j_call: TRBJ1-2; v_call: TRBV6-5; cdr3_nt: TGTGCCAGCAGCCTCAAGGGAGACTATGGCTACACCTTC; cdr3_aa: CASSLKGDYGYTF
d_call: -; clone_size: -; cdr3_length: 15; j_call: TRBJ2-2; v_call: TRBV7-3; cdr3_nt: TGTGCCAGCAGCTTCACATCGAGGGGAACCGGGGAGCTGTTTTTT; cdr3_aa: CASSFTSRGTGELFF